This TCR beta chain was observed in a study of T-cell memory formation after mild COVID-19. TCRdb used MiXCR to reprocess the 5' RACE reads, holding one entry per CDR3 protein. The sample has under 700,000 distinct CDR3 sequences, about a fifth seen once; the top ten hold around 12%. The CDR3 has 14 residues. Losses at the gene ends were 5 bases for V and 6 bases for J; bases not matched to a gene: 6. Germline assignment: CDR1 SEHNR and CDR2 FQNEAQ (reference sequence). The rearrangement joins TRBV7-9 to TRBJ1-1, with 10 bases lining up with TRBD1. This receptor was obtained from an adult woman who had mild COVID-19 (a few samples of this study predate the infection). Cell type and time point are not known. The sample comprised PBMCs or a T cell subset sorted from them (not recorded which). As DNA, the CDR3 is TGTGCCAGCAGCCTGGGACAGGGGTACCCTGAAGCTTTCTTT. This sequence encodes CASSLGQGYPEAFF.